These T cell receptor beta chains were read from a single sample in a study of T-cell reconstitution after alpha-beta-depleted transplantation in children. TCRdb re-derived calls from the PCR reads in MiXCR, one entry per CDR3 protein. The top ten hold over 9.5% of the sample, which has around 120,000 distinct CDR3 sequences, 23% seen once. The sample was PBMCs, mostly from graft donor cells, taken 180 days after TCRalphabeta/CD19-depleted stem cell transplant. The receptors here all came from a male patient aged 2-15 years who had a stem cell transplant for chronic granulomatous disease, so the T cells may come from the graft donor. CDR3s include the opening cysteine and the closing phenylalanine or tryptophan. D genes are given only for firm matches. Clone size is not always given. Where it is, it says once, few, many or a class for expanded clones.

size	D	V	J	DNA	CDR3
few	TRBD1	TRBV24-1	TRBJ2-7	TGTGCCACCAGTGGTGGACAGGGCGAGCAGTACTTC	CATSGGQGEQYF
.	.	TRBV9	TRBJ2-3	TGTGCCAGCAGCCTCACTAGTTCAACGGATACGCAGTATTTT	CASSLTSSTDTQYF
.	TRBD1	TRBV5-6	TRBJ1-1	TGTGCCAGCAGAAGGGCCGGGACAGGGGCTGAAGCTTTCTTT	CASRRAGTGAEAFF
.	.	TRBV10-3	TRBJ2-2	TGTGCCATCGGTCCTGGCACCGGGGAGCTGTTTTTT	CAIGPGTGELFF
many	.	TRBV20-1	TRBJ1-5	TGCAGTGCTAGAGGCCCCAATCAGCCCCAGCATTTT	CSARGPNQPQHF
.	.	TRBV28	TRBJ2-7	TGTGCCAGCAGTTTTCCAGGGCCCTACGAGCAGTACTTC	CASSFPGPYEQYF
.	TRBD1	TRBV12-3/TRBV12-4	TRBJ2-7	TGTGCCAGCAGTCCAGAGACAGGGATCGACGAGCAGTACTTC	CASSPETGIDEQYF
few	.	TRBV18	TRBJ2-3	TGTGCCAGCTCTCCCCGGGTGGGGCGCACAGATACGCAGTATTTT	CASSPRVGRTDTQYF
.	.	TRBV3-1	TRBJ2-7	TGTGCCAGCAGCCAAGATCACCAAGGGTTCCACGAGCAGTACTTC	CASSQDHQGFHEQYF
.	.	TRBV12-3/TRBV12-4	TRBJ2-1	TGTGCCAGCAGTGGAAAGATCAATGAGCAGTTCTTC	CASSGKINEQFF
.	TRBD1	TRBV27	TRBJ1-2	TGTGCCAGCAGTAAGGGGGCGAGATATGGCTACACCTTC	CASSKGARYGYTF
few	.	TRBV20-1	TRBJ2-3	TGCAGTGCTTCTGGACTGTCCACAGATACGCAGTATTTT	CSASGLSTDTQYF